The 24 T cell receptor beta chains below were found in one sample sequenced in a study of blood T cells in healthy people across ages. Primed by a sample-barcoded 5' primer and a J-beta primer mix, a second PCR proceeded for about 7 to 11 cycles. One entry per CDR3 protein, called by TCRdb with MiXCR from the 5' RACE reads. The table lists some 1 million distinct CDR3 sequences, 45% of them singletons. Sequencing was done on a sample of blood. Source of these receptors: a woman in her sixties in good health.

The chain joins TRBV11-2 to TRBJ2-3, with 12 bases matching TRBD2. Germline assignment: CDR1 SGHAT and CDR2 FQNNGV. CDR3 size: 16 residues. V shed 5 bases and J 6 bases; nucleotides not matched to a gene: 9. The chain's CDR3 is CASSPPTSGRPDTQYF. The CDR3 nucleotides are TGTGCCAGCAGCCCACCGACTAGCGGGAGACCGGATACGCAGTATTTT.

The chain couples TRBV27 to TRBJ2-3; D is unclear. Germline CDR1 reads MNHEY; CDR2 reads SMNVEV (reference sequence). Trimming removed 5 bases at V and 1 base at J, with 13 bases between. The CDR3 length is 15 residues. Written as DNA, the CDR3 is TGTGCCAGCAGTCCAACCCGAACCGGCACAGATACGCAGTATTTT. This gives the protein CASSPTRTGTDTQYF.

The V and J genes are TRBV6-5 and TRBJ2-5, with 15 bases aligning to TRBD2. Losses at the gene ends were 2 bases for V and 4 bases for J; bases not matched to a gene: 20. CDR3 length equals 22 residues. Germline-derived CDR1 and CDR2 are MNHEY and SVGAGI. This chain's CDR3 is CASSYNRETGTRTSGRAETQYF. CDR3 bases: TGTGCCAGCAGTTACAACCGGGAGACAGGAACTCGGACTAGCGGGAGGGCAGAGACCCAGTACTTC.

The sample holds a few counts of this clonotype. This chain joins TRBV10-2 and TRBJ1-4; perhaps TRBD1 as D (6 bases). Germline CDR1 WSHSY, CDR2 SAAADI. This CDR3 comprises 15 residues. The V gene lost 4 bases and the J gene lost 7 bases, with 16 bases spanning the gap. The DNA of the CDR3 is TGCGCCAGCAGTGCCACAGGGACGAGAAGTGAAAAACTGTTTTTT. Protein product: CASSATGTRSEKLFF.

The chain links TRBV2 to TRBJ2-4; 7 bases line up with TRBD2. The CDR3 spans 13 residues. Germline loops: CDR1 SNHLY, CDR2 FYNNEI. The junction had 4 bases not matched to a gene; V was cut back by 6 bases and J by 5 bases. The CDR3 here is CASSSSGENIQYF. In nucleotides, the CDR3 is TGTGCCAGCAGCTCTAGCGGCGAAAACATTCAGTACTTC.

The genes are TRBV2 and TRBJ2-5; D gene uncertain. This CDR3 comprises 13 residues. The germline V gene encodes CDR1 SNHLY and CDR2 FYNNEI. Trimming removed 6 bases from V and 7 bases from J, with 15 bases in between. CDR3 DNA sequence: TGTGCCAGCAGCAGGACGGTCCCGGGGACCCAGTACTTC. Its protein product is CASSRTVPGTQYF.

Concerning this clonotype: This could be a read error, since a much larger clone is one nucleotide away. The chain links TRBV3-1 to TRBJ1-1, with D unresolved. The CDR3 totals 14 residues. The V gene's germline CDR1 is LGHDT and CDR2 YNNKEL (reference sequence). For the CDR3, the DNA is TGTGCCAGCAGCTCACACCTCCAGAACACTGGAGCTTTCTTT. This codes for CASSSHLQNTGAFF.

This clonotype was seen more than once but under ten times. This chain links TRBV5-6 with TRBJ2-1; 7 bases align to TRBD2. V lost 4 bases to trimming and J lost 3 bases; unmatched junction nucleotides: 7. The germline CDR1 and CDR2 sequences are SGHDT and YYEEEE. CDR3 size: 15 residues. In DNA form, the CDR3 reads TGTGCCAGCAGCGCGGGGCTAGCGGACTACAATGAGCAGTTCTTC. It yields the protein CASSAGLADYNEQFF.

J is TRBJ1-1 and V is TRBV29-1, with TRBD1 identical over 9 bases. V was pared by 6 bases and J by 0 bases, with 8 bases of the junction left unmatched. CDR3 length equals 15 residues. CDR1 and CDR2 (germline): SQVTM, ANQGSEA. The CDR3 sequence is CSVVDRGRLNTEAFF. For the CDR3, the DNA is TGCAGCGTCGTCGACAGGGGGAGATTGAACACTGAAGCTTTCTTT.

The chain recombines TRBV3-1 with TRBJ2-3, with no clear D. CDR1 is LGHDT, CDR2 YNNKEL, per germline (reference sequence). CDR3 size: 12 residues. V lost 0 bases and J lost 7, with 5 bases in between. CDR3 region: CASSQEWNTQYF. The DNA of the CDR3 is TGTGCCAGCAGCCAAGAGTGGAATACGCAGTATTTT.

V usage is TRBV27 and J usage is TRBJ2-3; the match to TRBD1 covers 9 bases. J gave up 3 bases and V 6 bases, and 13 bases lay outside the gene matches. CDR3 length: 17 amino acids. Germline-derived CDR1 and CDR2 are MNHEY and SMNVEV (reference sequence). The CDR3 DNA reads TGTGCCAGCAGCCGCCTCCCCGACAGGGGGAGGACAGATACGCAGTATTTT. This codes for CASSRLPDRGRTDTQYF.

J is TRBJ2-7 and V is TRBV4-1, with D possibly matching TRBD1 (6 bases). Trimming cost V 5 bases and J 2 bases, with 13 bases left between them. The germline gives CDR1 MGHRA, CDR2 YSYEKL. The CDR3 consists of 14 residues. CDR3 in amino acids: CASSEGVRAYEQYF. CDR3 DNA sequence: TGCGCCAGCAGCGAGGGGGTCCGGGCCTACGAGCAGTACTTC.

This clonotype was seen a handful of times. The CDR3 reads CATSDSTGIFTDTQYF. The CDR3 DNA reads as TGTGCCACCAGTGATTCAACAGGTATATTCACAGATACGCAGTATTTT. The chain is built from TRBV24-1 and TRBJ2-3, with a weak D call TRBD1 (5 bases). The CDR3 totals 16 residues. CDR1 and CDR2 (germline): KGHDR, SFDVKD. Trimming removed 2 bases from V and 2 bases from J, with 13 bases in between.

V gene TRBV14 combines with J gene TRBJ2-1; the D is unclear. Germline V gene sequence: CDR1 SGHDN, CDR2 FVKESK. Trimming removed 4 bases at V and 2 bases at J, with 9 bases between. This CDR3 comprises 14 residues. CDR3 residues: CASSLPTAYNEQFF. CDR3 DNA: TGTGCCAGCAGCCTCCCGACTGCCTACAATGAGCAGTTCTTC.

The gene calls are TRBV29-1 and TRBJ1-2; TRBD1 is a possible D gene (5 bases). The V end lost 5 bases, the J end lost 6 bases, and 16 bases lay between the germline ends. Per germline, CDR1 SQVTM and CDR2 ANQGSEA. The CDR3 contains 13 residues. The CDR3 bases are TGCAGCGTTAAAAAGAAAGGGGTGGATGGCTACACCTTC. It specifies CSVKKKGVDGYTF.

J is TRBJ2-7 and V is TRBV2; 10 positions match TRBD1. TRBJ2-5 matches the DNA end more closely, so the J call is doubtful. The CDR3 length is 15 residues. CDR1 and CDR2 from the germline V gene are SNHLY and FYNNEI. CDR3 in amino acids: CASSDTGQGRETQYF. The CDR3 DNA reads TGTGCCAGCAGTGACACGGGACAGGGGAGGGAGACCCAGTACTTC.

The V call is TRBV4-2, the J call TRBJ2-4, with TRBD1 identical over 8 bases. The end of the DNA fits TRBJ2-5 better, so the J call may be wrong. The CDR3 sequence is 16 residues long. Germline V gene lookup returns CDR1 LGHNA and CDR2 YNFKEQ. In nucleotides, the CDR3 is TGTGCCAGCAGCCAAGATCCCACAGGGGGAAGGGAGACCCAGTACTTC. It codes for CASSQDPTGGRETQYF.

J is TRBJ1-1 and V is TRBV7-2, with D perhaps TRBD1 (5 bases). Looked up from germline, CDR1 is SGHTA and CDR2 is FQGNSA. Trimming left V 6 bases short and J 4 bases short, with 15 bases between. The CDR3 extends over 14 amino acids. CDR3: CASRPTGGGTEAFF. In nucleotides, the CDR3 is TGTGCCAGCAGACCTACCGGGGGGGGCACTGAAGCTTTCTTT.

The CDR3 spells CASSLWGGTTTDTQYF. As DNA, the CDR3 is TGTGCCAGCAGTTTATGGGGCGGGACTACCACAGATACGCAGTATTTT. V gene TRBV28 combines with J gene TRBJ2-3, with 7 bases aligning to TRBD2. The germline V gene encodes CDR1 MDHEN and CDR2 SYDVKM. This CDR3 is built from 16 residues. The V gene end was trimmed by 0 bases and the J gene end by 2 bases; junction bases not matched to a gene: 5.

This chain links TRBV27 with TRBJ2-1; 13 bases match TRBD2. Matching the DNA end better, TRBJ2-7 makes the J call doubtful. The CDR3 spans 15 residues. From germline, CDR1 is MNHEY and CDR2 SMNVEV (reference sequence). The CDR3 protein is CASSSGTSGKNEQYF. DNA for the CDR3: TGTGCCAGCAGTTCCGGGACTAGCGGGAAGAATGAGCAGTACTTC.

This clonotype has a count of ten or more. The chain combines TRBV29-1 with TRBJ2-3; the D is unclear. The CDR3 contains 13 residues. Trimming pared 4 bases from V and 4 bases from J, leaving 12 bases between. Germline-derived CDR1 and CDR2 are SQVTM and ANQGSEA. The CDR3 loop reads CSVGGGSADTQYF. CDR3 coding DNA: TGCAGCGTTGGAGGTGGGTCGGCAGATACGCAGTATTTT.

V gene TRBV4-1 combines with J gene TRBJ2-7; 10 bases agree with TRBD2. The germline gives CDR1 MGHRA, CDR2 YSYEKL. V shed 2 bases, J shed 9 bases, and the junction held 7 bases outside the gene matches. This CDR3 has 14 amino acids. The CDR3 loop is CASSQPAGGPRQYF. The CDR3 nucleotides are TGCGCCAGCAGCCAACCAGCGGGAGGGCCGCGGCAGTACTTC.

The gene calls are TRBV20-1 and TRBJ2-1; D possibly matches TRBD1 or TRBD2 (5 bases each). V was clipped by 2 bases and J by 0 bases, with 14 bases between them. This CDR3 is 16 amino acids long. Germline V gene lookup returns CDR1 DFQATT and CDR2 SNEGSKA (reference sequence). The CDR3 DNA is TGCAGTGCTAGACCCTTCGGGACGGGCTCCTACAATGAGCAGTTCTTC. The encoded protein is CSARPFGTGSYNEQFF.

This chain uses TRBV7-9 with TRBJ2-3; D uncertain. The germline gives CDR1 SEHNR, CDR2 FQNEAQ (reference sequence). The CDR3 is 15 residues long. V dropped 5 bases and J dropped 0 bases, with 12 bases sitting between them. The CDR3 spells CASSKAGISTDTQYF. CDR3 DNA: TGTGCCAGCAGCAAGGCAGGAATTAGCACAGATACGCAGTATTTT.